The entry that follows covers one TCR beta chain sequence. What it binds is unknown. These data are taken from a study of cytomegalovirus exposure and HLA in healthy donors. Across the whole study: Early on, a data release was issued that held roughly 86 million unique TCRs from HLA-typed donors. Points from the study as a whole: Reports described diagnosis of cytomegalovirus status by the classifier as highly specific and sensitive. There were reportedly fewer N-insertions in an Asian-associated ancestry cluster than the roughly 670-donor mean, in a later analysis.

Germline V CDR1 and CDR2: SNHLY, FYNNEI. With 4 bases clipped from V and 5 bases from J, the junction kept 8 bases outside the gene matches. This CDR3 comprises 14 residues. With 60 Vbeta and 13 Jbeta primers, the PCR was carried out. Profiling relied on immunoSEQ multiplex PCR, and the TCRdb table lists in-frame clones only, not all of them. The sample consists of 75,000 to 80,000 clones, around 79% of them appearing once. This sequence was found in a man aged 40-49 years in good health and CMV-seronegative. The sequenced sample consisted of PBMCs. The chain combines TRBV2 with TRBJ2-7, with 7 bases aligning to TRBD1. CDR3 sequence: CASSGNRGNNEQYF. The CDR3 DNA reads TGTGCCAGCAGTGGAAACAGGGGAAATAACGAGCAGTACTTC.